These 13 T cell receptor beta chains were all obtained from the same sample, sequenced in a study of blood T cell repertoires in COVID-19. Assay used: immunoSEQ multiplex PCR; TCRdb lists only in-frame clones, some missing. The table lists roughly 97,000 clones, 80% to 90% of them singletons. Sequenced sample: peripheral blood. The receptors originated from a man aged 45-65 years with acute or convalescent COVID-19.

V usage is TRBV12-5 and J usage is TRBJ2-7; 7 positions match TRBD1. This CDR3 is built from 14 residues. V lost 4 bases, J lost 2 bases, and 5 bases stayed unmatched. Germline assignment: CDR1 LGHNT and CDR2 FRNRAP. CDR3 DNA sequence: TGTGCTAGTGGTTCGGGACAGAACCCCTACGAGCAGTACTTC. Protein product: CASGSGQNPYEQYF.

This sequence joins TRBV27 and TRBJ2-1; 10 nucleotides agree with TRBD2. CDR3 length equals 15 residues. CDR1 MNHEY and CDR2 SMNVEV come from the germline V gene (reference sequence). The V and J ends lost 2 bases and 10 bases, in that order; junction bases with no gene match: 8. The CDR3 DNA follows: TGTGCCAGCAGTTTAGGTCTAGCGGGAGAAAACGAGCAGTTCTTC. Translation: CASSLGLAGENEQFF.

This chain joins TRBV4-2 and TRBJ1-4; TRBD1 matches 7 bases. Germline CDR1 reads LGHNA; CDR2 reads YNFKEQ. CDR3 size: 14 residues. Trimming cost V 4 bases and J 6 bases; bases outside gene matches: 5. The CDR3 nucleotides read TGTGCCAGCAGCCGACAGGGAAGGGATGAAAAACTGTTTTTT. Protein product: CASSRQGRDEKLFF.

This clone has only one observation. The CDR3 reads CASSHGLAFTDTQYF. Written as DNA, the CDR3 is TGTGCCAGCAGCCACGGACTAGCGTTCACAGATACGCAGTATTTT. The V call is TRBV3-1 (or the pseudogene TRBV3-2), the J call TRBJ2-3; the match to TRBD2 covers 9 bases. The J segment lost 2 bases and the V segment lost 3 bases, leaving 3 bases of the junction unmatched. The CDR3 extends over 15 amino acids. CDR1 LGHDT and CDR2 YNNKEL come from the germline V gene (reference sequence).

This chain uses TRBV9 with TRBJ2-7, with 8 bases fitting TRBD1. After removal of 6 bases from V and 1 base from J, the junction contained 15 bases not matched to a gene. The length of the CDR3 is 17 residues. The germline V gene has CDR1 SGDLS and CDR2 YYNGEE. The DNA for the CDR3 is TGTGCCAGCATCGGATCATGGACAGGGCTTCCTTCCTACGAGCAGTACTTC. It encodes CASIGSWTGLPSYEQYF.

The V call is TRBV6-5, the J call TRBJ1-6; no clear D. The CDR3 has 14 residues. The V end lost 3 bases, the J end lost 9 bases, and 12 bases lay between the germline ends. Per germline, CDR1 MNHEY and CDR2 SVGAGI. The CDR3 here is CASSYGGKGSPLHF. CDR3 nucleotides: TGTGCCAGCAGTTATGGAGGGAAGGGTTCACCCCTCCACTTT.

CDR3 sequence reads: CASITGEYNEQFF. The CDR3 bases are TGTGCCAGCATAACGGGAGAGTACAATGAGCAGTTCTTC. The chain carries TRBV2 and TRBJ2-1; tentatively, D is TRBD2 (6 bases). Trimming stripped 7 bases from V and 4 bases from J, with 11 bases between. The CDR3 runs 13 residues. Per germline, CDR1 SNHLY and CDR2 FYNNEI.

The chain carries TRBV10-2 and TRBJ2-1, with 10 positions matching TRBD2. CDR3 length: 16 residues. Germline V CDR1 and CDR2: WSHSY, SAAADI. Trimming took 5 bases from V and 0 from J; bases not matched to a gene: 4. The CDR3 sequence is CASSTASGSSYNEQFF. The CDR3 coding sequence is TGCGCCAGCAGTACGGCTAGCGGGAGCTCCTACAATGAGCAGTTCTTC.

This chain joins TRBV21-1 and TRBJ2-2; the table's TRBD1 call for D was not verified on the DNA. TRBV21-1 is reported as a pseudogene. CDR3 size: 20 residues. CDR3 region: CASSKAGRERFHNITGELFF. CDR3 coding DNA: TGTGCCAGCAGCAAAGCGGGCAGGGAAAGGTTCCACAACATCACCGGGGAGCTGTTTTTT.

The gene calls are TRBV2 and TRBJ2-7; possible D gene TRBD1, 6 bases. V was cut by 2 bases and J by 4 bases, with 9 bases left in between. The CDR3 totals 13 residues. Per the germline V gene, CDR1 is SNHLY and CDR2 is FYNNEI. The CDR3 spells CASSEWQGYEQYF. DNA for the CDR3: TGTGCCAGCAGTGAATGGCAGGGGTACGAGCAGTACTTC.

Comment on this clone: A read error may produce the germline difference seen at one junction end. J is TRBJ1-4 and V is TRBV27; D unclear. There are 15 residues in the CDR3. Germline V lookup: CDR1 MNHEY, CDR2 SMNVEV (reference sequence). CDR3 bases: TGTGCCAGCAGTTCCCTTGGAGGGTCTAACGAAAAACTGTTTTTT. It is translated as CASSSLGGSNEKLFF.

The chain links TRBV7-9 to TRBJ2-5; 7 bases are shared with TRBD1. After removal of 4 bases from V and 4 bases from J, the junction contained 6 bases not matched to a gene. The CDR3 covers 14 residues. Germline V gene data show CDR1 as SEHNR and CDR2 as FQNEAQ (reference sequence). CDR3 in DNA: TGTGCCAGCAGCTCCTGGACAGGAGGAGAGACCCAGTACTTC. Protein sequence: CASSSWTGGETQYF. Full variable domain (remainder filled in from reference TRBV7-9 and TRBJ2-5): DTGVSQNPRHKITKRGQNVTFRCDPISEHNRLYWYRQTLGQGPEFLTYFQNEAQLEKSRLLSDRFSAERPKGSFSTLEIQRTEQGDSAMYLCASSSWTGGETQYFGPGTRLLVL.

J is TRBJ1-1 and V is TRBV9; TRBD1 matches 9 bases. From germline, CDR1 is SGDLS and CDR2 YYNGEE. V lost 0 bases and J lost 7; bases outside the gene matches: 4. The CDR3 length is 14 residues. The CDR3 coding sequence is TGTGCCAGCAGCGTAGAGGGACAGGGTAATGAAGCTTTCTTT. Translation gives CASSVEGQGNEAFF.